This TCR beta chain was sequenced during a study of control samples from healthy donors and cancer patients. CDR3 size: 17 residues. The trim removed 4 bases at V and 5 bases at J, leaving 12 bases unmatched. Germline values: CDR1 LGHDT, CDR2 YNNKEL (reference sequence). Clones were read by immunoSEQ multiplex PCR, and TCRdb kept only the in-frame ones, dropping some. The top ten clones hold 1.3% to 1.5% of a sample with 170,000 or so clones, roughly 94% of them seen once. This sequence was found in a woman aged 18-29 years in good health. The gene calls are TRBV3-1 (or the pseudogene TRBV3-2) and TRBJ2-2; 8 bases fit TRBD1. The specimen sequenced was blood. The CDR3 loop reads CASSRQDRGILTGELFF. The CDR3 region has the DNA TGTGCCAGCAGCCGCCAAGACAGGGGTATTTTGACCGGGGAGCTGTTTTTT.